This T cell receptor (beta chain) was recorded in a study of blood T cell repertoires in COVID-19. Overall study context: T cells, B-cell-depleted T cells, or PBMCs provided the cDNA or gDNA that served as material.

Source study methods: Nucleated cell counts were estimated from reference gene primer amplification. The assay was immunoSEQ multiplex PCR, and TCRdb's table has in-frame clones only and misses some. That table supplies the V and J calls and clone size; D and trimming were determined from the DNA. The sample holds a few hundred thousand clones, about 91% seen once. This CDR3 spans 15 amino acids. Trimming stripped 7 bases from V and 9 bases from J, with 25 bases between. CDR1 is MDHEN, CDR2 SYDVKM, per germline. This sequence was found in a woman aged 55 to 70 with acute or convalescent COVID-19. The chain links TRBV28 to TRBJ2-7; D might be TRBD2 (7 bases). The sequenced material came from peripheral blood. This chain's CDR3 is CASTPEGGGWGGQYF. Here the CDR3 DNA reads TGTGCCAGCACCCCAGAGGGGGGGGGCTGGGGCGGGCAGTACTTC.